These T cell receptor beta chains were read from a single sample in a study of blood T cells in healthy people across ages. TCRdb reprocessed the 5' RACE reads via MiXCR and lists one record per CDR3 protein. The data show about 670,000 distinct CDR3 sequences, roughly two fifths seen once. Sequenced sample: blood. Receptors were obtained from a man of 80 years or more in good health. Each CDR3 is given with its conserved first and last residue.

V gene: TRBV29-1
J gene: TRBJ2-1
CDR3 protein: CSGGNNEQFF

V gene: TRBV6-2/TRBV6-3
J gene: TRBJ2-5
CDR3 protein: CASSGWRQETQYF

V gene: TRBV24-1
J gene: TRBJ2-1
CDR3 protein: CATSGKGGGHEQFF

V gene: TRBV6-2/TRBV6-3
J gene: TRBJ2-4
CDR3 protein: CASAHGLAGRENIQYF

V gene: TRBV6-6
J gene: TRBJ2-7
CDR3 protein: CASSYAHRAGINEQYF

V gene: TRBV7-9
J gene: TRBJ2-7
CDR3 protein: CASSSRQGKLYEQYF

V gene: TRBV15
J gene: TRBJ2-5
CDR3 protein: CATSRGVGLGTAQETQYF

V gene: TRBV12-3/TRBV12-4
J gene: TRBJ1-1
CDR3 protein: CASSDRGAGNTEAFF

V gene: TRBV20-1
J gene: TRBJ1-4
CDR3 protein: CSASGAGAGNEKLFF

V gene: TRBV7-2
J gene: TRBJ1-6
CDR3 protein: CASSSLGTNSPLHF

V gene: TRBV9
J gene: TRBJ2-7
CDR3 protein: CASSVDPGNSYEQYF

V gene: TRBV29-1
J gene: TRBJ2-1
CDR3 protein: CSPGTTINEQFF

V gene: TRBV7-9
J gene: TRBJ2-3
CDR3 protein: CASSSRLSTSTDTQYF

V gene: TRBV10-3
J gene: TRBJ2-3
CDR3 protein: CAISKKDRGSTDTQYF

V gene: TRBV6-1
J gene: TRBJ2-5
CDR3 protein: CASSGTSGGRETQYF

V gene: TRBV2
J gene: TRBJ1-5
CDR3 protein: CASSEAGGWSNQPQHF

V gene: TRBV6-2/TRBV6-3
J gene: TRBJ2-3
CDR3 protein: CASTPHRESTDTQYF

V gene: TRBV27
J gene: TRBJ1-1
CDR3 protein: CASRGPFEAFF

V gene: TRBV9
J gene: TRBJ1-1
CDR3 protein: CASSTSGQGADTEAFF

V gene: TRBV5-1
J gene: TRBJ2-3
CDR3 protein: CASSSQPGLAGGSADTQYF

V gene: TRBV6-2/TRBV6-3
J gene: TRBJ1-1
CDR3 protein: CASREYMGTEAFF

V gene: TRBV12-3/TRBV12-4
J gene: TRBJ1-5
CDR3 protein: CASSLGRSQPQHF

V gene: TRBV4-3
J gene: TRBJ2-1
CDR3 protein: CASSQARTRHNEQFF

V gene: TRBV5-1
J gene: TRBJ2-6
CDR3 protein: CASSSRNSGANVLTF

V gene: TRBV20-1
J gene: TRBJ1-1
CDR3 protein: CSASGPGQRNTEAFF

V gene: TRBV9
J gene: TRBJ1-2
CDR3 protein: CASSVAPANYGYTF

V gene: TRBV29-1
J gene: TRBJ1-1
CDR3 protein: CSALGAGEAFF

V gene: TRBV20-1
J gene: TRBJ2-3
CDR3 protein: CSASSGGRAGADTQYF

V gene: TRBV4-3
J gene: TRBJ2-7
CDR3 protein: CASSQGRTSSYEQYF

V gene: TRBV27
J gene: TRBJ1-1
CDR3 protein: CASTRTSGTANTEAFF

V gene: TRBV6-5
J gene: -
CDR3 protein: CASRYDTAYNEQYF

V gene: TRBV20-1
J gene: TRBJ2-1
CDR3 protein: CSASRDSPPNEQFF

V gene: TRBV7-2
J gene: -
CDR3 protein: CASSLYWTQETQFF

V gene: TRBV9
J gene: TRBJ1-2
CDR3 protein: CASSRRGLLNYGYTF

V gene: TRBV20-1
J gene: TRBJ2-7
CDR3 protein: CSAEKGSEQYF

V gene: TRBV11-1
J gene: TRBJ2-4
CDR3 protein: CVSSHGGAAKNIQYF

V gene: TRBV6-1
J gene: TRBJ1-1
CDR3 protein: CASNRQTNTEAFF

V gene: TRBV12-3/TRBV12-4
J gene: TRBJ2-3
CDR3 protein: CASSSHGLSTDTQYF